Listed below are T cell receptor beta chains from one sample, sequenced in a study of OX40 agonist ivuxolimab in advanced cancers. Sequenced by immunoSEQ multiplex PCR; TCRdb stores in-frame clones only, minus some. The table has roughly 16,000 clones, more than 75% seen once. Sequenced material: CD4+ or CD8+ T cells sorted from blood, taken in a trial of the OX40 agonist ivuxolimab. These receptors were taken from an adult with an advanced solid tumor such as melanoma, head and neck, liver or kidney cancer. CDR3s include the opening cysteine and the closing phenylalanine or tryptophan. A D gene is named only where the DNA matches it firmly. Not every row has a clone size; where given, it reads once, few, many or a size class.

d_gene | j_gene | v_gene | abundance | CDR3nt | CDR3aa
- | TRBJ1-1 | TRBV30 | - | TGTGCCTGGACCAAAGGAGACAGACTGAACACTGAAGCTTTCTTT | CAWTKGDRLNTEAFF
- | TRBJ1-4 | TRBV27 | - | TGTGCCAGCCAATCTACATTAAATAATGAAAAACTGTTTTTT | CASQSTLNNEKLFF
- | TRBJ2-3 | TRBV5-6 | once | TGTGCCAGCAGCCCCCCGGATTGGACAGATACGCAGTATTTT | CASSPPDWTDTQYF
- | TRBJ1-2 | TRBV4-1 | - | TGCGCCAGCAGCCAAGATCCCCGGGGGGCGCAAGGCTACACCTTC | CASSQDPRGAQGYTF
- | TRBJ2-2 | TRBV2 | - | TGTGCCACACGAGGTTCCACCGGGGAGCTGTTTTTT | CATRGSTGELFF
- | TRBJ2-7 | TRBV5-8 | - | TGTGCCAGCAGCTTTATCAACTCCTACGAGCAGTACTTC | CASSFINSYEQYF
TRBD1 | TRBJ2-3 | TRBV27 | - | TGTGCCAGCGGATTCTGGACAGGGGCAGATACGCAGTATTTT | CASGFWTGADTQYF
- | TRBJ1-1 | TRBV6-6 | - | TGTGCCAGCACCGACAGATGGAACACTGAAGCTTTCTTT | CASTDRWNTEAFF
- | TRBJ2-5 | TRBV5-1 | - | TGCGCCAGCACCATGCCGACCGAGGAGACCCAGTACTTC | CASTMPTEETQYF
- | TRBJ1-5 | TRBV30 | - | TGTGCCTGGTGCCCGGGACTGGGAAATCAGCCCCAGCATTTT | CAWCPGLGNQPQHF
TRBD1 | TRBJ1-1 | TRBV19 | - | TGTGCCAGTAGTGGACAGGGGACTGATATCACTCGTATGAACACTGAAGCTTTCTTT | CASSGQGTDITRMNTEAFF
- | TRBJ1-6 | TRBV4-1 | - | TGCGCCAGCAGCCAAGAAGTGGGTTATTCACCCCTCCACTTT | CASSQEVGYSPLHF
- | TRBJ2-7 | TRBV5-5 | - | TGTGCCAGCAGCTTATGGGGCGGCGCGTCCTACGAGCAGTACTTC | CASSLWGGASYEQYF
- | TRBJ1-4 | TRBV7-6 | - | TGTGCCAGCAGCTTAGTCGGGGGGGGTGATGAAAAACTGTTTTTT | CASSLVGGGDEKLFF
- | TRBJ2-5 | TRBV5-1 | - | TGCGCCAGCAGCGGGGAGGGGGCTGAAGAGACCCAGTACTTC | CASSGEGAEETQYF
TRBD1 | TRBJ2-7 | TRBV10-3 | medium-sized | TGTGCCATCAGAGATCCGGGACAGGACCACTACGAGCAGTACTTC | CAIRDPGQDHYEQYF
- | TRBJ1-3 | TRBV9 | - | TGTGCCAGCAGCGTAGGAATCTCTGGAAACACCATATATTTT | CASSVGISGNTIYF